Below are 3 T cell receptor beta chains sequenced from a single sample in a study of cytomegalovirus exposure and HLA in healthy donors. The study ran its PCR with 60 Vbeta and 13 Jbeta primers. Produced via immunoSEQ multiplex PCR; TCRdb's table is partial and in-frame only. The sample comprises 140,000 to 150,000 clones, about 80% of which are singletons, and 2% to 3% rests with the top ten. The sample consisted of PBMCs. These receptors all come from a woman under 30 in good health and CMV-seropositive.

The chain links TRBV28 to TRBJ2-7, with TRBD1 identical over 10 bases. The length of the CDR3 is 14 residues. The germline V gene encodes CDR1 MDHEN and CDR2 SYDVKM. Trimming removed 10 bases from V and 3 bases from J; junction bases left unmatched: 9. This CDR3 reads CATSTGTGDYEQYF. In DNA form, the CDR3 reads TGTGCCACCTCTACCGGGACAGGGGACTACGAGCAGTACTTC.

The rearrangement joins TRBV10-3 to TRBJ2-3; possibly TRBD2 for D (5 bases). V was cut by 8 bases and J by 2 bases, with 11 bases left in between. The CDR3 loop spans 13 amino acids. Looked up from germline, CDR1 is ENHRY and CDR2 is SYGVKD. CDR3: CAILAINTDTQYF. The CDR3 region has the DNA TGTGCCATCCTAGCAATCAACACAGATACGCAGTATTTT.

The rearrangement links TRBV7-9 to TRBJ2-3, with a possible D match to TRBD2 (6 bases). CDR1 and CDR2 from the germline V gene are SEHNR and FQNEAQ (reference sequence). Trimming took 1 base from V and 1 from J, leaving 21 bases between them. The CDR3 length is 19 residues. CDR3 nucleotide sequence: TGTGCCAGCAGCTTAGGGAGTGGCGTTGGCGGGGCCCGCACAGATACGCAGTATTTT. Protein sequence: CASSLGSGVGGARTDTQYF.